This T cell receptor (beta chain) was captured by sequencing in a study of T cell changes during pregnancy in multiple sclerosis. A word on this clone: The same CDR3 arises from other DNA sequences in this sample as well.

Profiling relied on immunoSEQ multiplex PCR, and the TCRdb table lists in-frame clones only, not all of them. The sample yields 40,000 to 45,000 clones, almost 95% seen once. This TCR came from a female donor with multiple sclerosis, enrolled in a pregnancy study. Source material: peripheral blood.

The CDR3 loop is CASSLRLAGPNEQFF. The CDR3 coding sequence is TGTGCCAGCAGTTTACGCCTAGCGGGGCCCAATGAGCAGTTCTTC. The chain uses TRBV13 and TRBJ2-1; TRBD2 matches at 9 bases. CDR1 PRHDT and CDR2 FYEKMQ come from the germline V gene (reference sequence). The CDR3 consists of 15 residues. Trimming took 6 bases from V and 6 from J; bases not matched to a gene: 9.